Described below is a single T cell receptor (beta chain) sequence and its context. Antigen: not known. Each patient relapsed following autologous stem cell transplantation, and prior brentuximab vedotin exposure differed. Profiling relied on immunoSEQ multiplex PCR, and the TCRdb table lists in-frame clones only, not all of them. The profile covers approximately 26,000 clones, with over 60% appearing a single time and roughly 8% taken by the ten largest. This CDR3 spans 15 amino acids. V lost 0 bases to trimming and J lost 4 bases, with 12 bases between them. Per germline, CDR1 MNHEY and CDR2 SVGAGI. This sample was included in a study of PD-1 blockade in classical Hodgkin lymphoma. Points from the study as a whole: Before treatment, complete responders showed about the same diversity as newly diagnosed patients. Factors driving the repertoire differences, possibly disease activity or prior therapy, remain undefined. Exclusion was the outcome for patients who began nivolumab under 1 year after ASCT. Significantly greater TCR diversity emerged by C4D1 in CD4+ cells but not CD8+ cells.

The rearrangement joins TRBV6-5 to TRBJ1-1, with D possibly TRBD1 on 5 matching bases. Sequenced material: peripheral blood mononuclear cells (PBMCs), taken before the second cycle of nivolumab. The TCR was taken from a human donor with classical Hodgkin lymphoma. CDR3 protein: CASSYSSGGSTEAFF. CDR3 nucleotides: TGTGCCAGCAGTTACTCGAGCGGGGGAAGCACTGAAGCTTTCTTT.